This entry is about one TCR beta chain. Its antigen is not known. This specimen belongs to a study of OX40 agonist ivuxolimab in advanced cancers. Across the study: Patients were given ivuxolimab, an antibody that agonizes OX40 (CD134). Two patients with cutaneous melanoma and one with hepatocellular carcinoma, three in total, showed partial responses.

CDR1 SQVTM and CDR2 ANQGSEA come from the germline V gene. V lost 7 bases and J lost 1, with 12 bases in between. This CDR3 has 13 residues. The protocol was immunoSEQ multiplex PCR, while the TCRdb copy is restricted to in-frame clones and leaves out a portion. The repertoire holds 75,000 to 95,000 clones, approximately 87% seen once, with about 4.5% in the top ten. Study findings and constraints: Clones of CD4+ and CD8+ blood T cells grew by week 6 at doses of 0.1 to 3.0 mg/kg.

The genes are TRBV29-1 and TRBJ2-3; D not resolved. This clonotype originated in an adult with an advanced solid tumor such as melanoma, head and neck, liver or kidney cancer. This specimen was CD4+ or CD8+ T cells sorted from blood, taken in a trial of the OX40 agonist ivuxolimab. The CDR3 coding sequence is TGCAGCGCTGCTCCTGGGGGCACAGATACGCAGTATTTT. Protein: CSAAPGGTDTQYF.